This T cell receptor (beta chain) was recovered during a study of T cell changes during pregnancy in multiple sclerosis. Profiling relied on immunoSEQ multiplex PCR, and the TCRdb table lists in-frame clones only, not all of them. The sample lists around 38,000 clones, about 92% occurring once. Trimming removed 5 bases from V and 4 bases from J; junction bases left unmatched: 6. Germline lookup yields CDR1 SGHAT and CDR2 FQNNGV. This CDR3 has 15 residues. The table lists this clone with a count of one. The sample consisted of CD8+ T cells from peripheral blood mononuclear cells, taken in the third trimester of pregnancy. The chain combines TRBV11-2 with TRBJ1-4; 8 bases align to TRBD1. The sequence came from a female donor with multiple sclerosis, enrolled in a pregnancy study. CDR3 sequence (DNA): TGTGCCAGCAGCGAACGGACAGGGTTTAATGAAAAACTGTTTTTT. It is translated as CASSERTGFNEKLFF.